Below, 5 T cell receptor beta chains from the same sample are listed, as sequenced in a study of shared clonotypes between healthy human individuals. Profiled with immunoSEQ multiplex PCR; TCRdb holds only in-frame clones, not every one. The data contain some 550,000 clones, less than 98% of them singletons. Sequencing was carried out using naive CD4+ T cells sorted from blood. Sample subset: CD45RA+ positively selected. Source of these receptors: a woman under 40 in good health.

The chain has TRBV10-3 and TRBJ1-4, with 8 positions matching TRBD1. Losses at the gene ends were 4 bases for V and 5 bases for J; bases not matched to a gene: 6. Germline V lookup: CDR1 ENHRY, CDR2 SYGVKD. This CDR3 spans 15 amino acids. The CDR3 DNA is TGTGCCATCAGTGCGATGACAGGGGCGAATGAAAAACTGTTTTTT. Translating it yields CAISAMTGANEKLFF.

CDR3 in amino acids: CASTDRGDYNEQFF. CDR3 sequence (DNA): TGCGCCAGCACTGACAGGGGTGACTACAATGAGCAGTTCTTC. The rearrangement joins TRBV5-1 to TRBJ2-1; 8 nucleotides line up with TRBD1. Germline values: CDR1 SGHRS, CDR2 YFSETQ. This CDR3 has 14 residues. V was pared by 6 bases and J by 3 bases, with 5 bases of the junction left unmatched.

J is TRBJ2-3 and V is TRBV29-1, with a possible D match to TRBD2 (5 bases). The V end was cut by 7 bases, the J end by 0 bases, with 11 bases between. Germline V gene sequence: CDR1 SQVTM, CDR2 ANQGSEA. There are 13 residues in the CDR3. The CDR3 sequence: CSATSGSTDTQYF. The CDR3 nucleotides are TGCAGCGCCACAAGCGGTAGCACAGATACGCAGTATTTT.

Notes on this clone: The junction does not match germline at one end; this may be a read error. The J gene is TRBJ2-3, the V gene TRBV5-1; D is unclear. Per germline, CDR1 SGHRS and CDR2 YFSETQ. The CDR3 runs to 16 residues. CDR3 residues: CASSLYFDSGTDMQYF. CDR3 coding DNA: TGCGCCAGCAGCTTGTATTTCGATTCTGGCACAGATATGCAGTATTTT.

The chain recombines TRBV10-3 with TRBJ1-1, with TRBD1 matching 8 bases. Germline lookup yields CDR1 ENHRY and CDR2 SYGVKD. This CDR3 is 14 amino acids long. J lost 6 bases, V lost 6 bases, and 9 bases had no gene match. The CDR3 loop is CAISPKQGVSEAFF. As DNA, the CDR3 is TGTGCCATCAGCCCTAAACAGGGGGTATCTGAAGCTTTCTTT.